This record covers a single TCR beta chain. This entry comes from a study of blood T cell repertoires in COVID-19. Study in general: Samples taken during acute and convalescent COVID-19 were collected in the United States, Italy and Spain.

Trimming stripped 1 base from V and 6 bases from J, with 12 bases between. This CDR3 contains 14 residues. The germline V gene encodes CDR1 SGHVS and CDR2 FQNEAQ. Measured with immunoSEQ multiplex PCR; TCRdb has only the in-frame clones, and not every one. The data hold 240,000 or so clones, with roughly 80% observed a single time. The source material was peripheral blood. This TCR came from a woman aged 80 or older with acute or convalescent COVID-19. V and J are TRBV7-8 and TRBJ1-1, with a possible D match to TRBD1 (5 bases). This chain's CDR3 is CASSLEGRKSEAFF. The DNA of the CDR3 is TGTGCCAGCAGCTTAGAGGGGCGGAAATCTGAAGCTTTCTTT.